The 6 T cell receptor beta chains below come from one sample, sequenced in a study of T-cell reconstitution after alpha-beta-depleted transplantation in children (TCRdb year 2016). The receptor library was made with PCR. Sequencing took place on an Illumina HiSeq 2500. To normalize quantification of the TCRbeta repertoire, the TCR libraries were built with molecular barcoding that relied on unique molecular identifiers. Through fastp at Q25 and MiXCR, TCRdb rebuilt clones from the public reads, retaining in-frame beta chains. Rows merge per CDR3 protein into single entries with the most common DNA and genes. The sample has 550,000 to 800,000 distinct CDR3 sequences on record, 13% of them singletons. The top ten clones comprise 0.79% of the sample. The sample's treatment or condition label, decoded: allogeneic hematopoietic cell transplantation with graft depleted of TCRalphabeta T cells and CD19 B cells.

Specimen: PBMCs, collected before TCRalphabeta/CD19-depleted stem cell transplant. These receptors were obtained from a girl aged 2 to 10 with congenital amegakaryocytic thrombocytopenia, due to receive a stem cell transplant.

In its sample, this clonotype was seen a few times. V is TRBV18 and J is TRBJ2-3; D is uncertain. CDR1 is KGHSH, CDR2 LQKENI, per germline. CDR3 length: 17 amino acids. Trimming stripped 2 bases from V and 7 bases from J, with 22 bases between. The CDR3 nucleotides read TGTGCCAGCTCACCAGTGGCCATTCAACCCCCGGCTTATACGCAGTATTTT. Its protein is CASSPVAIQPPAYTQYF.

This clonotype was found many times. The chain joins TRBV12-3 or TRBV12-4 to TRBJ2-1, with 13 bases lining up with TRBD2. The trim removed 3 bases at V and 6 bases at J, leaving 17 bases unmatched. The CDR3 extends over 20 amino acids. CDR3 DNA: TGTGCCAGCAGTTTCTTCAGGGGACTAGCGGGACAACTACTGGTCAATGAGCAGTTCTTC. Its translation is CASSFFRGLAGQLLVNEQFF.

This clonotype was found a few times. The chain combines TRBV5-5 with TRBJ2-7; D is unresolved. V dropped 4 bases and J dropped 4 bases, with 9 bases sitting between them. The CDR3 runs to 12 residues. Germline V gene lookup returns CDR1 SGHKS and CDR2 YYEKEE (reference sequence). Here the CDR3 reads CASSGRPYEQYF. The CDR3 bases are TGTGCCAGCAGCGGCCGGCCGTACGAGCAGTACTTC.

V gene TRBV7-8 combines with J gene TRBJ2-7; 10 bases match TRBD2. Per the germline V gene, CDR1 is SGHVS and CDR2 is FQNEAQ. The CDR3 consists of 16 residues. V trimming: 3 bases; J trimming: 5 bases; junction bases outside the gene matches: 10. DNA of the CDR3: TGTGCCAGCAGCTTTGGAGGGCTAGCGGGAGTTGACGAGCAGTACTTC. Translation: CASSFGGLAGVDEQYF.

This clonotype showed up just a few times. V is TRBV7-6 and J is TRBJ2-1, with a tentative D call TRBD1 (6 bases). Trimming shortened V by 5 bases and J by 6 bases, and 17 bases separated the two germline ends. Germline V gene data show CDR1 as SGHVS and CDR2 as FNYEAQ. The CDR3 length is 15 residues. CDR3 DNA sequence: TGTGCCAGCAGCCTGAGACAGGCTGGCGGCAATGAGCAGTTCTTC. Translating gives CASSLRQAGGNEQFF.

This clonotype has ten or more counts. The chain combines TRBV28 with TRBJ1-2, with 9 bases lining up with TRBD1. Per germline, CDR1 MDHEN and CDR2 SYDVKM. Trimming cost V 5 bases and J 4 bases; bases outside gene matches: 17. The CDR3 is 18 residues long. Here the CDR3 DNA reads TGTGCCAGCAGTCTTGCCGGGACAGGGAGTGGGTCGGTCTATGGCTACACCTTC. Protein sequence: CASSLAGTGSGSVYGYTF.